One sample yielded the 15 T cell receptor beta chains listed below, sequenced in a study of cytomegalovirus exposure and HLA in healthy donors. The PCR was carried out with 60 Vbeta primers and 13 Jbeta primers. Measured with immunoSEQ multiplex PCR; TCRdb has only the in-frame clones, and not every one. The sample carries roughly 160,000 clones, almost 75% recorded once. What was sequenced was PBMCs. The receptor source for this set is a woman younger than 35 in good health and CMV-seropositive.

The chain joins TRBV6-6 to TRBJ2-5; 8 bases are shared with TRBD2. V gave up 7 bases and J gave up 0 bases; unmatched junction bases: 4. This CDR3 contains 14 residues. Germline V gives CDR1 MNHNY, CDR2 SVGAGI (reference sequence). The CDR3 DNA reads as TGTGCCAGCATTAGCGGGGACTACCAAGAGACCCAGTACTTC. Protein product: CASISGDYQETQYF.

This chain links TRBV4-3 with TRBJ2-5; the match to TRBD1 covers 8 bases. V lost 4 bases, J lost 6 bases, and 10 bases stayed unmatched. The CDR3 covers 15 residues. CDR1 and CDR2 (germline): LGHNA, YSLEER. CDR3 sequence reads: CASSRTLTGEKTQYF. The CDR3 DNA reads as TGCGCCAGCAGCCGAACCTTGACAGGGGAGAAGACCCAGTACTTC.

The chain employs TRBV7-2 and TRBJ2-3, with D possibly TRBD2 on 5 matching bases. CDR1 is SGHTA, CDR2 FQGNSA, per germline. V lost 4 bases to trimming and J lost 2 bases, with 19 bases between them. This CDR3 has 17 amino acids. CDR3 amino acids: CASSSAASGLNTDTQYF. The CDR3 bases are TGTGCCAGCAGCTCGGCCGCGAGCGGACTTAACACAGATACGCAGTATTTT.

The genes are TRBV5-1 and TRBJ2-2, with 9 positions matching TRBD1. CDR1 is SGHRS, CDR2 YFSETQ, per germline. V shed 0 bases and J 3 bases; nucleotides not matched to a gene: 0. The CDR3 contains 15 residues. This CDR3 reads CASSLGDRDTGELFF. The CDR3 DNA reads as TGCGCCAGCAGCTTGGGGGACAGGGACACCGGGGAGCTGTTTTTT.

This sequence joins TRBV7-3 and TRBJ2-1; D remains unclear. The V gene lost 2 bases and the J gene lost 2 bases, with 10 bases spanning the gap. Germline values: CDR1 SGHTA, CDR2 FQGTGA. The CDR3 runs 15 residues. The CDR3 is CASSLEVSPYNEQFF. The DNA of the CDR3 is TGTGCCAGCAGCTTAGAGGTCAGTCCCTACAATGAGCAGTTCTTC.

The chain is built from TRBV7-6 and TRBJ2-5; TRBD2 matches 12 bases. The CDR3 runs 19 residues. V lost 4 bases and J lost 1; bases outside the gene matches: 13. Germline V gives CDR1 SGHVS, CDR2 FNYEAQ. The CDR3 DNA sequence: TGTGCCAGCAGCTCAGATTCGGGACTAGCGGGCCGTTCCCAAGAGACCCAGTACTTC. It yields the protein CASSSDSGLAGRSQETQYF.

V usage is TRBV6-5 and J usage is TRBJ1-1; 7 bases fit TRBD1. V gave up 8 bases and J gave up 0 bases; unmatched junction bases: 6. Germline values: CDR1 MNHEY, CDR2 SVGAGI. The length of the CDR3 is 14 residues. The CDR3 region has the DNA TGTGCCAGCGTAAAGACAGGGATGAACACTGAAGCTTTCTTT. Encoded protein: CASVKTGMNTEAFF.

CDR3 residues: CASSLAGQGAQEQYF. The CDR3 bases are TGTGCCAGCAGCTTGGCGGGACAGGGGGCGCAAGAGCAGTACTTC. The chain joins TRBV5-6 to TRBJ2-7, with 12 bases aligning to TRBD1. Trimming at V came to 0 bases and at J to 7 bases, leaving 5 bases not matched to a gene. Germline CDR1 and CDR2: SGHDT and YYEEEE. The CDR3 spans 15 residues.

J is TRBJ2-7 and V is TRBV4-1; 11 bases line up with TRBD1. The CDR3 runs to 16 residues. J was trimmed by 3 bases and V by 4 bases; bases with no gene match: 8. CDR1 is MGHRA and CDR2 is YSYEKL in the germline V gene. CDR3 DNA sequence: TGCGCCAGCAGCCCACATCCGGACAGGGGGCTCTACGAGCAGTACTTC. Translated: CASSPHPDRGLYEQYF.

The chain couples TRBV9 to TRBJ2-1; D unresolved. This CDR3 has 12 amino acids. V dropped 3 bases and J dropped 6 bases, with 7 bases sitting between them. Germline V gives CDR1 SGDLS, CDR2 YYNGEE. This CDR3 is CASSANSNEQFF. The CDR3 region has the DNA TGTGCCAGCAGCGCGAACAGCAATGAGCAGTTCTTC. Full variable domain (remainder filled in from reference TRBV9 and TRBJ2-1): DSGVTQTPKHLITATGQRVTLRCSPRSGDLSVYWYQQSLDQGLQFLIQYYNGEERAKGNILERFSAQQFPDLHSELNLSSLELGDSALYFCASSANSNEQFFGPGTRLTVL.

This clone was seen a handful of times. This rearrangement joins TRBV19 to TRBJ1-2, with D perhaps TRBD1 (5 bases). V was cut by 4 bases and J by 6 bases, with 15 bases left in between. Germline values: CDR1 LNHDA, CDR2 SQIVND (reference sequence). This CDR3 is built from 14 residues. The CDR3 reads CASSSRQSTNGYTF. CDR3 nucleotides: TGTGCCAGTAGTAGCCGACAGAGCACTAATGGCTACACCTTC.

The chain links TRBV19 to TRBJ2-2, with a weak D call TRBD1 (5 bases). Germline V gene lookup returns CDR1 LNHDA and CDR2 SQIVND (reference sequence). This CDR3 contains 17 residues. The V gene lost 7 bases and the J gene lost 2 bases, with 20 bases spanning the gap. CDR3 region: CASTADTSTLNTGELFF. The CDR3 DNA reads TGTGCCAGTACTGCGGACACGTCAACCCTCAACACCGGGGAGCTGTTTTTT.

V is TRBV7-2 and J is TRBJ2-3; TRBD2 agrees at 12 bases. Unmatched junction bases numbered 4, after V lost 4 bases and J lost 5 bases. This CDR3 spans 15 amino acids. Germline CDR1 is SGHTA and CDR2 is FQGNSA. CDR3 residues: CASSSSGGVGDTQYF. The CDR3 DNA follows: TGTGCCAGCAGCTCTAGCGGGGGGGTCGGAGATACGCAGTATTTT.

The chain joins TRBV6-5 to TRBJ1-1; 7 nucleotides agree with TRBD1. CDR1 and CDR2 from the germline V gene are MNHEY and SVGAGI. This CDR3 is built from 15 residues. With V trimmed by 6 bases and J by 4 bases, 11 bases remained unmatched. CDR3 nucleotide sequence: TGTGCCAGCAGCCGAACGTCAGGGGGGCTCACTGAAGCTTTCTTT. Translating gives CASSRTSGGLTEAFF.

This clone was seen a handful of times. The V gene is TRBV7-9, the J gene TRBJ2-2, with 7 bases aligning to TRBD1. The germline V gene encodes CDR1 SEHNR and CDR2 FQNEAQ (reference sequence). V trimming: 4 bases; J trimming: 2 bases; junction bases outside the gene matches: 4. The CDR3 is made up of 15 amino acids. The CDR3 sequence: CASSSRDSNTGELFF. Written as DNA, the CDR3 is TGTGCCAGCAGCTCCCGGGACAGTAACACCGGGGAGCTGTTTTTT.